The 22 T cell receptor beta chains presented below share a single source sample, sequenced in a study of patients and donors after allogeneic stem cell transplantation. TCRdb reprocessed the RT-PCR reads via MiXCR and lists one record per CDR3 protein. Among 920,000 or so distinct CDR3 sequences, roughly 18% were seen once, and the ten largest hold roughly 6.4%. The sequencing sample was made of blood, either unsorted or a sorted T cell fraction (not recorded which). These receptors all stem from a human donor who was either an allogeneic HSCT recipient or a stem cell or donor lymphocyte infusion donor (not recorded which). It is not recorded whose cells these are; they may come from a transplant donor.

This clonotype was detected only a few times. V gene TRBV4-1 combines with J gene TRBJ2-7, with 8 bases that match TRBD2. The CDR3 sequence is 15 residues long. Losses at the gene ends were 2 bases for V and 5 bases for J; bases not matched to a gene: 8. The germline CDR1 and CDR2 sequences are MGHRA and YSYEKL. The CDR3, as DNA: TGCGCCAGCAGCCAACGGGATAGCGGGATTGACGAGCAGTACTTC. Its protein product is CASSQRDSGIDEQYF.

This CDR3 is CASSRQGRRTEAFF. The CDR3 region has the DNA TGTGCCAGCAGCAGACAGGGAAGGAGGACTGAAGCTTTCTTT. V and J are TRBV6-1 and TRBJ1-1; 7 bases match TRBD1. Germline CDR1 reads MNHNS; CDR2 reads SASEGT. The CDR3 loop spans 14 amino acids. Trimming cost V 6 bases and J 5 bases; bases outside gene matches: 9.

This clonotype was detected a few times. The CDR3 spells CASSLTPGDYGYTF. Written as DNA, the CDR3 is TGTGCCAGCAGCCTAACGCCTGGGGACTATGGCTACACCTTC. The chain is built from TRBV7-2 and TRBJ1-2; D uncertain. The CDR3 has 14 amino acids. In germline, CDR1 is SGHTA, CDR2 FQGNSA. Trimming took off 5 bases at V and 3 bases at J, with 13 bases between the two ends.

Ten or more counts support this clonotype. This chain links TRBV29-1 with TRBJ2-1; 8 bases align to TRBD2. This CDR3 spans 12 amino acids. CDR1 is SQVTM, CDR2 ANQGSEA, per germline. Trimming removed 4 bases from V and 9 bases from J; junction bases left unmatched: 5. This CDR3 is CSVARGGAEQFF. The CDR3 bases are TGCAGCGTTGCCCGGGGGGGCGCTGAGCAGTTCTTC.

This clonotype was recorded a few times. The CDR3 bases are TGTGCCAGCAAAACTACAGGGACTAGCGGGGGGGAGCAGTTCTTC. Translated: CASKTTGTSGGEQFF. The chain joins TRBV6-1 to TRBJ2-1; 15 bases align to TRBD2. Losses at the gene ends were 7 bases for V and 10 bases for J; bases not matched to a gene: 8. The germline CDR1 and CDR2 sequences are MNHNS and SASEGT. The CDR3 is 15 amino acids.

The V and J genes are TRBV20-1 and TRBJ2-5, with 8 bases that match TRBD2. Germline V gene lookup returns CDR1 DFQATT and CDR2 SNEGSKA (reference sequence). CDR3 length equals 14 residues. The V segment lost 6 bases and the J segment 5 bases; nucleotides outside the gene matches: 11. The CDR3 sequence: CSAGFGTRLETQYF. DNA for the CDR3: TGCAGTGCCGGATTCGGGACTAGGCTGGAGACCCAGTACTTC.

This clonotype occurred a few times. One end of the junction is discordant with germline, which a read error may explain. This rearrangement joins TRBV20-1 to TRBJ2-1; D unclear. Germline V CDR1 and CDR2: DFQATT, SNEGSKA (reference sequence). The CDR3 consists of 13 residues. This chain's CDR3 is CSAKTDSSNEQFF. CDR3 in DNA: TGCAGTGCTAAGACTGACTCCTCCAATGAGCAGTTCTTC.

For the CDR3, the DNA is TGCAGTGCTAAATCCAGGATAGCAAATGAGCAGTTCTTC. Encoded protein: CSAKSRIANEQFF. V is TRBV20-1 and J is TRBJ2-1; D unresolved. Trimming took off 4 bases at V and 7 bases at J, with 14 bases between the two ends. CDR3 length: 13 residues. CDR1 DFQATT and CDR2 SNEGSKA come from the germline V gene (reference sequence).

Only a few counts were recorded for this clonotype. The chain uses TRBV6-2 or TRBV6-3 and TRBJ2-6; D not resolved. Germline CDR1 and CDR2: MNHEY and SVGEGT. The CDR3 runs 13 residues. The CDR3 spells CAAKVTGANVLTF. Here the CDR3 DNA reads TGTGCTGCAAAGGTTACTGGGGCCAACGTCCTGACTTTC.

The J gene is TRBJ2-1, the V gene TRBV24-1, with 7 bases lining up with TRBD2. The J segment lost 7 bases and the V segment lost 3 bases, leaving 8 bases of the junction unmatched. From germline, CDR1 is KGHDR and CDR2 SFDVKD. The CDR3 length is 15 residues. In DNA form, the CDR3 reads TGTGCCACCAGTGATCATGGACTAGGAATAAATGAGCAGTTCTTC. It is translated as CATSDHGLGINEQFF.

This sequence joins TRBV7-9 and TRBJ1-3; 9 bases agree with TRBD1. V dropped 2 bases and J dropped 2; count of bases not matched to a gene: 4. Per the germline V gene, CDR1 is SEHNR and CDR2 is FQNEAQ (reference sequence). This CDR3 spans 16 amino acids. CDR3 protein: CASSLTGQGPGNTIYF. The CDR3 DNA reads as TGTGCCAGCAGCTTAACCGGACAGGGGCCTGGAAACACCATATATTTT.

This chain links TRBV12-3 or TRBV12-4 with TRBJ2-7, with a tentative D call TRBD1 (6 bases). The CDR3 totals 14 residues. V was trimmed by 5 bases and J by 3 bases, leaving 14 bases between them. The CDR3 bases are TGTGCCAGCAGTGTGGACAGACCCCGCTACGAGCAGTACTTC. Translating gives CASSVDRPRYEQYF.

This clonotype was found many times. The genes are TRBV10-3 and TRBJ2-7; TRBD1 might be the D (5 bases). The CDR3 has 13 amino acids. Germline values: CDR1 ENHRY, CDR2 SYGVKD. V was pared by 2 bases and J by 4 bases, with 9 bases between. The CDR3 nucleotides read TGTGCCATCAGTGAGGCAGGGAATTACGAGCAGTACTTC. As protein: CAISEAGNYEQYF.

The rearrangement joins TRBV30 to TRBJ2-5; D unclear. This CDR3 is built from 12 residues. CDR1 GTSNPN and CDR2 SVGIG come from the germline V gene (reference sequence). Between the trimmed V and J ends, which lost 3 bases and 1 base, there was a span of 6 bases. CDR3 protein: CAWSPRQETQYF. CDR3 coding DNA: TGTGCCTGGAGCCCCCGCCAAGAGACCCAGTACTTC.

The chain combines TRBV7-9 with TRBJ2-2, with TRBD1 matching over 7 bases. Germline V lookup: CDR1 SEHNR, CDR2 FQNEAQ (reference sequence). This CDR3 is built from 14 residues. Trimming removed 6 bases from V and 6 bases from J; junction bases left unmatched: 7. The CDR3 is CASRLQTGSGELFF. The CDR3 DNA follows: TGTGCCAGCAGATTACAGACAGGGTCCGGGGAGCTGTTTTTT.

The CDR3 spells CATSRESTGEQFF. The CDR3 DNA sequence: TGTGCCACCAGCAGAGAAAGTACCGGTGAGCAGTTCTTC. The chain has TRBV15 and TRBJ2-1; D remains unclear. The CDR3 spans 13 residues. Germline CDR1 and CDR2: LNHNV and YYDKDF (reference sequence). Trimming pared 0 bases from V and 9 bases from J, leaving 9 bases between.

The sample holds a few counts of this clonotype. The chain links TRBV29-1 to TRBJ1-1; D not certain. The CDR3 sequence is 13 residues long. Trimming pared 3 bases from V and 0 bases from J, leaving 8 bases between. Germline V gives CDR1 SQVTM, CDR2 ANQGSEA. CDR3 bases: TGCAGCGTTGAGAAGAAACTGAACACTGAAGCTTTCTTT. This translates into CSVEKKLNTEAFF.

The V call is TRBV25-1, the J call TRBJ1-2, with no clear D. In germline, CDR1 is MGHDK, CDR2 SYGVNS. V lost 4 bases to trimming and J lost 3 bases, with 12 bases between them. The CDR3 loop spans 14 amino acids. The CDR3 region is CASSVGTAYYGYTF. In DNA, the CDR3 is TGTGCCAGCAGTGTGGGAACAGCGTACTATGGCTACACCTTC.

The rearrangement joins TRBV4-1 to TRBJ2-7; the match to TRBD1 covers 9 bases. With V trimmed by 0 bases and J by 6 bases, 6 bases remained unmatched. The CDR3 is 15 amino acids. The germline V gene has CDR1 MGHRA and CDR2 YSYEKL. The CDR3 is CASSQEGQGLGEQYF. CDR3 coding DNA: TGCGCCAGCAGCCAAGAAGGACAGGGGCTTGGCGAGCAGTACTTC.

J is TRBJ1-3 and V is TRBV4-2; D is undetermined. The V gene's germline CDR1 is LGHNA and CDR2 YNFKEQ. Between the trimmed V and J ends, which lost 1 base and 4 bases, there was a span of 5 bases. The CDR3 contains 13 residues. Here the CDR3 reads CASSQGVGNTIYF. The CDR3 DNA is TGTGCCAGCAGCCAAGGGGTCGGAAACACCATATATTTT.

This clonotype appeared a few times. The rearrangement uses TRBV6-5 and TRBJ2-7; D remains unclear. V lost 2 bases, J lost 0 bases, and 8 bases lay in between. Germline CDR1 and CDR2: MNHEY and SVGAGI. This CDR3 has 14 amino acids. CDR3 residues: CASSYAPVSYEQYF. The CDR3 bases are TGTGCCAGCAGTTACGCCCCCGTCTCCTACGAGCAGTACTTC.

The chain joins TRBV5-6 to TRBJ1-2; perhaps TRBD1 as D (6 bases). The germline V gene has CDR1 SGHDT and CDR2 YYEEEE. V gave up 4 bases and J gave up 0 bases, with 10 bases separating them. The CDR3 covers 14 residues. This CDR3 reads CASSMTGANYGYTF. The DNA of the CDR3 is TGTGCCAGCAGCATGACAGGAGCTAACTATGGCTACACCTTC.